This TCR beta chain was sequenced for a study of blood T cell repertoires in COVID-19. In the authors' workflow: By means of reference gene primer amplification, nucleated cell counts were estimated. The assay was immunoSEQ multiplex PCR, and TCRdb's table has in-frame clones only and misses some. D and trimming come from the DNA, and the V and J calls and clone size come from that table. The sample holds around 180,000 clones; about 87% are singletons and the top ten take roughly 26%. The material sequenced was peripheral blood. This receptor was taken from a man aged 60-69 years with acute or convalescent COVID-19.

CDR3 residues: CASSRAGEGYGYTF. The CDR3 DNA follows: TGTGCCAGCAGCCGAGCAGGGGAAGGCTATGGCTACACCTTC. The genes are TRBV6-5 and TRBJ1-2; the D gene is possibly TRBD1 (6 bases). The V gene's germline CDR1 is MNHEY and CDR2 SVGAGI. V lost 6 bases to trimming and J lost 4 bases, with 15 bases between them. The CDR3 length is 14 residues.